This T cell receptor (beta chain) was captured in a study of shared clonotypes between healthy human individuals. Assay: immunoSEQ multiplex PCR; the TCRdb copy retains only in-frame clones and omits some. Of around 2,000,000 clones in the sample, about 95% were seen once. Germline V CDR1 and CDR2: ENHRY, SYGVKD. The CDR3 runs to 13 residues. V was pared by 6 bases and J by 5 bases, with 13 bases between. CD45RO-negative cells were positively selected for CCR7, leaving out terminally differentiated effector memory CD45RA+ cells. Donors comprised healthy HIV-negative adults lacking recent acute infections or vaccinations. Every contributor of samples was a Caucasian grown-up residing in Nashville, Tennessee.

This receptor was identified in a man aged 18 to 29 in good health. Sequences were obtained from naive CD8+ T cells sorted from blood. The chain combines TRBV10-3 with TRBJ1-1; perhaps TRBD1 as D (5 bases). CDR3 sequence (DNA): TGTGCCATCAGATCGGGGGTGTCTACTGAAGCTTTCTTT. Protein: CAIRSGVSTEAFF.